The rows below give T cell receptor beta chains drawn from one sample of a study of blood T cells in healthy people across ages. TCRdb re-derived calls from the 5' RACE reads in MiXCR, one entry per CDR3 protein. This sample has approximately 800,000 distinct CDR3 sequences, with approximately 60% found just once. Material for sequencing was blood. Source of these receptors: a man in his forties or fifties in good health. Each CDR3 is given with its conserved first and last residue. A D gene is named only where the DNA matches it firmly. Size is stated for part of the rows, as once, few or many counts, or as a class when the clone is expanded.

TRBJ2-2	once	TRBV6-2/TRBV6-3	TRBD1	CASSGTGVVNTGELFF	TGTGCCAGCAGCGGGACAGGGGTGGTAAACACCGGGGAGCTGTTTTTT
TRBJ2-1	.	TRBV29-1	TRBD1	CSVNPRDRGRHYNEQFF	TGCAGCGTTAACCCCCGGGACAGGGGCAGGCACTACAATGAGCAGTTCTTC
TRBJ2-5	.	TRBV6-6	TRBD2	CANSYSFGTRGGETQYF	TGTGCCAACAGTTACTCGTTTGGGACTAGGGGGGGAGAGACCCAGTACTTC
TRBJ1-5	few	TRBV4-2	.	CASSSHGGPSNQPQHF	TGTGCCAGCAGCTCACACGGGGGACCCAGCAATCAGCCCCAGCATTTT
TRBJ2-7	few	TRBV29-1	.	CSVDVGASYEQYF	TGCAGCGTTGACGTCGGGGCCTCCTACGAGCAGTACTTC
TRBJ1-2	.	TRBV27	TRBD1	CASSFLQGSANYGYTF	TGTGCCAGCAGTTTTCTACAGGGGTCTGCTAACTATGGCTACACCTTC
TRBJ1-2	.	TRBV2	.	CASSNNDGYTF	TGTGCCAGCAGCAACAACGATGGCTACACCTTC
TRBJ2-3	.	TRBV5-6	.	CAGSLSGGLTDTQYF	TGTGCCGGCAGCCTGAGTGGGGGGCTCACAGATACGCAGTATTTT
TRBJ1-1	.	TRBV11-3	.	CASRRENTEAFF	TGTGCCAGCAGGAGGGAGAACACTGAAGCTTTCTTT
TRBJ1-3	.	TRBV30	.	CAWLPDFSGNTIYF	TGTGCCTGGCTGCCGGACTTCTCTGGAAACACCATATATTTT
TRBJ2-7	once	TRBV11-3	.	CASSHNAYEQYF	TGTGCCAGCAGCCACAACGCCTACGAGCAGTACTTC
TRBJ1-5	few	TRBV12-3/TRBV12-4	.	CASTLSGPKGQPQHF	TGTGCCAGCACCCTATCTGGACCTAAGGGTCAGCCCCAGCATTTT
TRBJ2-7	few	TRBV7-2	.	CASSPRTGTPAYNEQYF	TGTGCCAGCAGTCCAAGGACCGGGACTCCCGCCTACAATGAGCAGTACTTC
TRBJ2-1	once	TRBV5-1	TRBD1	CASSLDSGQASYNEQFF	TGCGCCAGCAGCTTGGATTCGGGACAGGCCTCCTACAATGAGCAGTTCTTC
TRBJ1-5	.	TRBV9	.	CASSAQGFSNQPQHF	TGTGCCAGCAGCGCCCAGGGATTCAGCAATCAGCCCCAGCATTTT
TRBJ2-5	.	TRBV29-1	.	CSVVVIMGYGQYF	TGCAGCGTTGTTGTGATTATGGGCTACGGGCAGTACTTC
TRBJ2-7	.	TRBV14	.	CASSQDLRDGLSSYEQYF	TGTGCCAGCAGCCAAGATCTTAGAGACGGACTTTCTTCCTACGAGCAGTACTTC
TRBJ2-3	few	TRBV6-5	.	CASSYSPPSTDTQYF	TGTGCCAGCAGTTACTCTCCCCCTAGCACAGATACGCAGTATTTT
TRBJ1-6	.	TRBV29-1	.	CSVSTGDQNSPLHF	TGCAGCGTCAGTACCGGGGATCAAAATTCACCCCTCCACTTT
TRBJ2-2	.	TRBV24-1	TRBD1	CATSDLPGQGDTGELFF	TGTGCCACCAGTGATTTGCCGGGACAGGGGGACACCGGGGAGCTGTTTTTT
TRBJ2-1	few	TRBV7-2	.	CASYAGGAYNEQFF	TGTGCCAGCTACGCTGGGGGAGCATACAATGAGCAGTTCTTC
TRBJ2-7	.	TRBV6-2/TRBV6-3	.	CASSYSGRFDGQYF	TGTGCCAGCAGTTACTCGGGACGGTTTGACGGGCAGTACTTC
TRBJ1-1	.	TRBV7-6	.	CASSPPGTTEAFF	TGTGCCAGCAGCCCCCCCGGGACCACTGAAGCTTTCTTT